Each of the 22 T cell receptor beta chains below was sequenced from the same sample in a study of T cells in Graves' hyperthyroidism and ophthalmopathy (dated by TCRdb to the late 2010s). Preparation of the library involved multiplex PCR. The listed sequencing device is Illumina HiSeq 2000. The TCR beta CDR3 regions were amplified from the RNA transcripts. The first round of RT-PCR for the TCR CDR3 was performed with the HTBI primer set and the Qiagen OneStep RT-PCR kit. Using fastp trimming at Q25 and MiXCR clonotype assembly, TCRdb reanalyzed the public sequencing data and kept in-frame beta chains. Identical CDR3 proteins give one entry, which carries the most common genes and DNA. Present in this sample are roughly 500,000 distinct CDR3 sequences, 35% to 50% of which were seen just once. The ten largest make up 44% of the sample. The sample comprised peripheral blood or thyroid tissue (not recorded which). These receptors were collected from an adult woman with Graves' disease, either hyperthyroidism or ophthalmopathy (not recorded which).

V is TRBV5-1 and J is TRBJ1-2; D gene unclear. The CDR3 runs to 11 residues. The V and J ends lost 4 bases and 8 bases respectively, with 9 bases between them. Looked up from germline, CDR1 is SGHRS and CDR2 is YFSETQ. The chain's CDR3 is CASSVDEGYTF. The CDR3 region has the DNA TGCGCCAGCAGCGTGGACGAGGGCTACACCTTC.

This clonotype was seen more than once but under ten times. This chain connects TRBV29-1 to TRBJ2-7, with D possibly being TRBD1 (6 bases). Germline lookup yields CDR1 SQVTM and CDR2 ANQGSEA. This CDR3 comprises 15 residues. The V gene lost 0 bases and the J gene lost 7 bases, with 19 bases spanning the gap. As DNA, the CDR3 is TGCAGCGTTGAAGATAGGCGGATAACAGGGCAAGAGCAGTACTTC. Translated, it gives CSVEDRRITGQEQYF.

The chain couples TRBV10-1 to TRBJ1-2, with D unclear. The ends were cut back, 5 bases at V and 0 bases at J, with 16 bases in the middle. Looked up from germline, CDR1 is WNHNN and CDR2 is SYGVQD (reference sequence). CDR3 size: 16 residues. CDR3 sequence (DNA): TGCGCCAGCAGTAGCGGACCGCATCTCCCTAACTATGGCTACACCTTC. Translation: CASSSGPHLPNYGYTF.

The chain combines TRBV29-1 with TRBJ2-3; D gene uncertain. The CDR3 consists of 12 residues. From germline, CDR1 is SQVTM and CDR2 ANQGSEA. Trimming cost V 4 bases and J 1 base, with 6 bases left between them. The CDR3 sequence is CSVVVGTDTQYF. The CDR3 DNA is TGCAGCGTTGTTGTAGGCACAGATACGCAGTATTTT.

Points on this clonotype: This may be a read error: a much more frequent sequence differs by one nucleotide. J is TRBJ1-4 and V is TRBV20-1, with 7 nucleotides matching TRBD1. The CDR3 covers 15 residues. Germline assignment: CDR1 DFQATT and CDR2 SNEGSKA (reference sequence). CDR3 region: CSARGVGQTNEELFF. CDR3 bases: TGCAGTGCTAGAGGCGTGGGACAGACTAATGAAGAACTGTTTTTT.

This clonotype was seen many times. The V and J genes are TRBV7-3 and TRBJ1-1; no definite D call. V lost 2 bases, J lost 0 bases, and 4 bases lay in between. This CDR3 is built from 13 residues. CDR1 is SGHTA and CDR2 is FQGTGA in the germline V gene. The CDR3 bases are TGTGCCAGCAGCTTAGAGATGAACACTGAAGCTTTCTTT. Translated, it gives CASSLEMNTEAFF.

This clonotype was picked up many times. The CDR3 loop reads CASSRSQGGSYEQYF. CDR3 nucleotides: TGTGCCAGCAGCCGCAGTCAGGGTGGCAGCTACGAGCAGTACTTC. The chain is built from TRBV9 and TRBJ2-7; a possible D gene is TRBD1 (5 bases). CDR1 is SGDLS and CDR2 is YYNGEE in the germline V gene. Between the trimmed V and J ends, which lost 4 bases and 3 bases, there was a span of 17 bases. The CDR3 consists of 15 residues.

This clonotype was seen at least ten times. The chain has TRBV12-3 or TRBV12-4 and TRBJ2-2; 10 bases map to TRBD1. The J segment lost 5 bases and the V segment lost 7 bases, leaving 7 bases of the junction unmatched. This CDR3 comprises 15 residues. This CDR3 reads CASNPTGGETGELFF. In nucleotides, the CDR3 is TGTGCCAGCAACCCGACAGGGGGCGAAACCGGGGAGCTGTTTTTT.

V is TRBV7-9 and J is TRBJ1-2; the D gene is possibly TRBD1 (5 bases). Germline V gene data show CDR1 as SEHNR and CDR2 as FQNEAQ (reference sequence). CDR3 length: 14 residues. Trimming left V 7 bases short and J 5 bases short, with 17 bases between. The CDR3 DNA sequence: TGTGCCAGCACCAAAAGCAGGGCTACTTATGGCTACACCTTC. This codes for CASTKSRATYGYTF.

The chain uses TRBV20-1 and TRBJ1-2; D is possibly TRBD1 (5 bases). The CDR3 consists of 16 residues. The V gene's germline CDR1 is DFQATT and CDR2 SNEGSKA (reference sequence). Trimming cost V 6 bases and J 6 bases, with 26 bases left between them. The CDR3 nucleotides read TGCAGTGCCTATGACACCGCGAACACCGGGGACGATGGCTACACCTTC. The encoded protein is CSAYDTANTGDDGYTF.

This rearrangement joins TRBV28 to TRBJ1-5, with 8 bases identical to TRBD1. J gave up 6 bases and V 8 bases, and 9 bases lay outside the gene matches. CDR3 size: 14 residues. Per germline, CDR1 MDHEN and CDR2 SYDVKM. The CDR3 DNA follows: TGTGCCAGCGCCCCGGGACAGGTTCGTCAGCCCCAGCATTTT. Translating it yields CASAPGQVRQPQHF.

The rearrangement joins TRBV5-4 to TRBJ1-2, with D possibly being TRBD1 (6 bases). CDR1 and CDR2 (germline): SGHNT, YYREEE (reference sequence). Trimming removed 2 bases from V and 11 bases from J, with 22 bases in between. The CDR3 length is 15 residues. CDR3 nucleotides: TGTGCCAGCAGCTTCGGGAGTAAGACAGGCAGCGGTTACACCTTC. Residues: CASSFGSKTGSGYTF.

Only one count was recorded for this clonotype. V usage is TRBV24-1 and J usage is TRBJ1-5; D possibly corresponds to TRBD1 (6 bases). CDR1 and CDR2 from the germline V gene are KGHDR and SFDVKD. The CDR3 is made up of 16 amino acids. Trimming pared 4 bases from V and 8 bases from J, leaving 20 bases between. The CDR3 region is CATSDPTGTAFEPQHF. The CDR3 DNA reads TGTGCCACCAGTGACCCCACAGGGACCGCCTTTGAGCCCCAGCATTTT.

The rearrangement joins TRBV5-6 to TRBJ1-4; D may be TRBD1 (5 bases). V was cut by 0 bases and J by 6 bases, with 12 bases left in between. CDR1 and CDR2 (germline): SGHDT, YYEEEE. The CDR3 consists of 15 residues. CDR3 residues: CASSLVVTADEKLFF. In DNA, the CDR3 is TGTGCCAGCAGCTTGGTGGTGACAGCGGATGAAAAACTGTTTTTT.

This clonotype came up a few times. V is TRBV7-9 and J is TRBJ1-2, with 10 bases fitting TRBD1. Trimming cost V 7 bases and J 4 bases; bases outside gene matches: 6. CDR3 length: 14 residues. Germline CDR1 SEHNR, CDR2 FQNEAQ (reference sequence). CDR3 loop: CASNPGTGVYGYTF. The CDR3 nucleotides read TGTGCCAGCAACCCCGGGACAGGGGTCTATGGCTACACCTTC.

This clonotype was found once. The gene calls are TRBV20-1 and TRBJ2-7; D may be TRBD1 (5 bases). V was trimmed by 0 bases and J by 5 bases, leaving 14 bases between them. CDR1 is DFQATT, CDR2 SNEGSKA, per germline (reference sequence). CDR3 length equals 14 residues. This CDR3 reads CSARDNQGVHEQYF. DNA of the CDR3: TGCAGTGCTAGAGATAACCAAGGGGTACACGAGCAGTACTTC.

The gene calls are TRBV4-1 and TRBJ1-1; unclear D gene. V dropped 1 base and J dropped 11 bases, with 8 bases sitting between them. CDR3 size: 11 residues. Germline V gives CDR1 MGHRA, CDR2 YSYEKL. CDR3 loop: CASSQGGGAFF. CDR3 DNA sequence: TGCGCCAGCAGCCAAGGGGGAGGGGCTTTCTTT.

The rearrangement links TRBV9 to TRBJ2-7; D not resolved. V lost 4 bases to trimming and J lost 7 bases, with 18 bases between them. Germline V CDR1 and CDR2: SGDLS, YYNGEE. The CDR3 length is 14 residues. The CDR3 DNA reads TGTGCCAGCAGCCCGACAACGGCGGCTGGGGAGCAGTACTTC. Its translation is CASSPTTAAGEQYF.

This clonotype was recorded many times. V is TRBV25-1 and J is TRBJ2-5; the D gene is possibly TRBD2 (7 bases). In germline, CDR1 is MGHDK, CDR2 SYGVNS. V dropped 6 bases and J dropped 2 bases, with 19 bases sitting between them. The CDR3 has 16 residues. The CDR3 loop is CASSALGAGAQETQYF. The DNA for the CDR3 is TGTGCCAGCAGCGCCCTGGGCGCGGGGGCACAAGAGACCCAGTACTTC.

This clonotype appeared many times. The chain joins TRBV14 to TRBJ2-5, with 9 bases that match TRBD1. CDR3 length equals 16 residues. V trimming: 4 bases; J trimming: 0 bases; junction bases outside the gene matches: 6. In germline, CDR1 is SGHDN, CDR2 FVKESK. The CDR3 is CASSLDRGVDQETQYF. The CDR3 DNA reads TGTGCCAGCAGCCTGGACAGGGGTGTCGACCAAGAGACCCAGTACTTC.

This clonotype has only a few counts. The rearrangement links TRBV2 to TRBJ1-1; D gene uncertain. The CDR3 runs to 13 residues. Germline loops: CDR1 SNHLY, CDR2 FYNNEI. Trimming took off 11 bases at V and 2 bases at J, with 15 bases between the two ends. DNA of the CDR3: TGTGCCTGCAAGGCTGAAGTTAACACTGAAGCTTTCTTT. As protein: CACKAEVNTEAFF.

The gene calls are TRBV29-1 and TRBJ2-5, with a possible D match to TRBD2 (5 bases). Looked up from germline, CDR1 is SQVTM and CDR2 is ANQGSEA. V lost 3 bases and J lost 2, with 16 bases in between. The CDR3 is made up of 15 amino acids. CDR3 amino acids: CSVDGIRLSQETQYF. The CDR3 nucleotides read TGCAGCGTTGACGGGATTAGGCTGTCTCAAGAGACCCAGTACTTC.